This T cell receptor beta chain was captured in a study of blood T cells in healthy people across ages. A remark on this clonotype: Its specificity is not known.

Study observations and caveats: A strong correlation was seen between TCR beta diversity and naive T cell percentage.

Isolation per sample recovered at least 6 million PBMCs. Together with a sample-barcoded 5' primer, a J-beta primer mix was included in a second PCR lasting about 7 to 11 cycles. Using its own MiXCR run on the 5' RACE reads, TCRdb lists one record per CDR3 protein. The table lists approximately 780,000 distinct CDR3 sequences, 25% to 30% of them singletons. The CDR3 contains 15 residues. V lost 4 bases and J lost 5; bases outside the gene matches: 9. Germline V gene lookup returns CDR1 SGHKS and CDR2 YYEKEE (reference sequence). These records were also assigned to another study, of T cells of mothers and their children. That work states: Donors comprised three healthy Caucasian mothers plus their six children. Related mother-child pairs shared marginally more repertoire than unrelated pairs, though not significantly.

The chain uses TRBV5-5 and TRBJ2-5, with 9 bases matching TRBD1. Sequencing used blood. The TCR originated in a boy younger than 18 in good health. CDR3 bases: TGTGCCAGCAGCCTCCGGACAGGGGTTGGGGAGACCCAGTACTTC. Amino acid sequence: CASSLRTGVGETQYF.